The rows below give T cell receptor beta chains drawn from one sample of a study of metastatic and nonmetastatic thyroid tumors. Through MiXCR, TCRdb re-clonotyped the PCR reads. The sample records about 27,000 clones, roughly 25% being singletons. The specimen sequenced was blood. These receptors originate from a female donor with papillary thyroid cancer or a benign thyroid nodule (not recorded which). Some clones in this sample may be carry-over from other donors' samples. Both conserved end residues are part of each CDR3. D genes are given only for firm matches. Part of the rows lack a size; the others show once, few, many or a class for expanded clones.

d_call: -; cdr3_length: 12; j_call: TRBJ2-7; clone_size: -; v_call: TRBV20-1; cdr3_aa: CSASQATYEQYF; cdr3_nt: TGCAGTGCTAGTCAGGCCACCTACGAGCAGTACTTC
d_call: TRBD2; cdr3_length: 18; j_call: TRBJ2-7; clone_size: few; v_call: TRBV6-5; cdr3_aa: CASSPHPVGAGDSYEQYF; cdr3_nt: TGTGCCAGCAGTCCACACCCCGTCGGGGCGGGGGATAGTTACGAGCAGTACTTC
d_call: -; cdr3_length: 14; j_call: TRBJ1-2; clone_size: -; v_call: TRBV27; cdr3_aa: CASSLRGFGYGYTF; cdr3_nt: TGTGCCAGCAGTTTACGGGGATTCGGGTATGGCTACACCTTC
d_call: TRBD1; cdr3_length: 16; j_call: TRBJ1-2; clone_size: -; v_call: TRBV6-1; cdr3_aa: CASSTMGQASGYGYTF; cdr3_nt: TGTGCCAGCAGCACGATGGGACAGGCCTCCGGCTATGGCTACACCTTC
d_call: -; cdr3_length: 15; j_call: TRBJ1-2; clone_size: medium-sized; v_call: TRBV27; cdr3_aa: CASRRRVDSNYGYTF; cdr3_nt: TGTGCCAGCAGGAGGCGGGTCGACAGTAATTATGGCTACACCTTC
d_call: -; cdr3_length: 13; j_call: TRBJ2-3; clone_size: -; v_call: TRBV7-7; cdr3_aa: CASSLEGVDTQYF; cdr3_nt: TGTGCTAGCAGCTTAGAAGGGGTAGATACGCAGTATTTT
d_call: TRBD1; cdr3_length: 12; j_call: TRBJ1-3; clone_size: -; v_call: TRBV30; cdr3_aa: CAWGQGLNTIYF; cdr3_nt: TGTGCCTGGGGACAGGGGTTGAACACCATATATTTT
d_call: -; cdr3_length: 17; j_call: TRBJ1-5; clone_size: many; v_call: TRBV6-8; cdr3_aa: CASSYPGSRWSNQPQHF; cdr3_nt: TGTGCCAGCAGTTACCCGGGGTCCCGGTGGAGCAATCAGCCCCAGCATTTT
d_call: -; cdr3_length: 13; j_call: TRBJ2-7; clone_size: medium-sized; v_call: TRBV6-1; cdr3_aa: CASVRDPTYEQYF; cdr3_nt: TGTGCCAGTGTGCGGGACCCAACCTACGAGCAGTACTTC
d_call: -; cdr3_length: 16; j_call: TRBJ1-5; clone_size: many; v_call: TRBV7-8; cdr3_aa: CASSLETGLLNQPQHF; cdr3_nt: TGTGCCAGCAGCTTAGAGACGGGACTACTCAATCAGCCCCAGCATTTT
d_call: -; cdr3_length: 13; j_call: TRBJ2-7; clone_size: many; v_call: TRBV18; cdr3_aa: CASSPSGTYEQYF; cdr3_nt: TGTGCCAGCTCACCTAGCGGAACCTACGAGCAGTACTTC
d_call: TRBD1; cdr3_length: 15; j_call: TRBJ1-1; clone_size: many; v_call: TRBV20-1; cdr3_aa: CSAQSLTGGNTEAFF; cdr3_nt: TGCAGTGCTCAGTCCCTGACAGGGGGGAACACTGAAGCTTTCTTT
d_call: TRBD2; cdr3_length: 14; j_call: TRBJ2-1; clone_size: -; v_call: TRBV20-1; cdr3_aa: CSVTSGGEGNEQFF; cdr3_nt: TGCAGTGTCACTAGCGGGGGGGAAGGGAATGAGCAGTTCTTC
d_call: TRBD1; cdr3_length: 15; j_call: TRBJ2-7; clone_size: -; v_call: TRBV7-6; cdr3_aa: CASSDRQGLGYEQYF; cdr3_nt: TGTGCCAGCAGCGACCGACAGGGCCTCGGGTACGAGCAGTACTTC
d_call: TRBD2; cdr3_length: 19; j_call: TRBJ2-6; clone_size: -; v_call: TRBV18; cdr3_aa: CASSPVLTSGSRGANVLTF; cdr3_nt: TGTGCCAGCTCACCAGTCCTTACTAGCGGGAGTAGAGGGGCCAACGTCCTGACTTTC
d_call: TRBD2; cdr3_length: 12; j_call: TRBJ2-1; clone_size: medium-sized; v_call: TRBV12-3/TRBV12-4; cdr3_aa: CASSTSVNEQFF; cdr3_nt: TGTGCCAGCAGTACTAGCGTCAATGAGCAGTTCTTC
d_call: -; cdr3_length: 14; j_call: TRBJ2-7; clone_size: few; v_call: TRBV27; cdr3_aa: CASSLTGVSYEQYF; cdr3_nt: TGTGCCAGCAGTTTAACCGGGGTCTCCTACGAGCAGTACTTC
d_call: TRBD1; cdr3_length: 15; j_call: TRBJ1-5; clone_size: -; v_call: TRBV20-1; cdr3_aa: CSAPLESGGNQPQNF; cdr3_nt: TGCAGTGCACCCCTCGAGTCAGGGGGCAATCAGCCCCAGAATTTT
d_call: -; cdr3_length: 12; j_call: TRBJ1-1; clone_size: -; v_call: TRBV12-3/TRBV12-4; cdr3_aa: CASISRVTEAFF; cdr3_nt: TGTGCCAGCATTAGCCGGGTCACTGAAGCTTTCTTT
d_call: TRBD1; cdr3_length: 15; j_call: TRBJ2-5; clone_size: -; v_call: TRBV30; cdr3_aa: CAWSRVGGSRETQYF; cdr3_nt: TGTGCCTGGAGTCGGGTAGGGGGCTCTAGGGAGACCCAGTACTTC
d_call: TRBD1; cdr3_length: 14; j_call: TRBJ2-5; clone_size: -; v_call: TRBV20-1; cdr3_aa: CSAGRTGVRYTQYF; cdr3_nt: TGCAGTGCTGGGAGGACAGGGGTTAGGTATACCCAGTACTTC
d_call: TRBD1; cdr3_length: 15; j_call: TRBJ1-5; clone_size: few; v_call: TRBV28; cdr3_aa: CASSPRQGGNQPQHF; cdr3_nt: TGTGCCAGCAGTCCCAGACAGGGAGGGAATCAGCCCCAGCATTTT